Following are 22 T cell receptor beta chains from one sample sequenced in a study of blood T cell repertoires in COVID-19 (dated by TCRdb to about 2020). The library was built by means of the immunoSEQ multiplex PCR assay. TCRdb holds this immuneACCESS table with in-frame rearrangements only. Some clones are missing; in checked studies, unresolved V genes explain under half, and the rest has no known cause. For this sample there are about 130,000 clones; about 85% appear just once. More than 6.5% of the sample is held by the ten biggest clonotypes. Sample: peripheral blood. These receptors were obtained from an older man with active or convalescent COVID-19.

The chain combines TRBV11-2 with TRBJ2-1; 14 positions match TRBD2. The CDR3 length is 16 residues. The germline CDR1 and CDR2 sequences are SGHAT and FQNNGV. J gave up 10 bases and V 3 bases, and 8 bases lay outside the gene matches. The DNA for the CDR3 is TGTGCCAGCAGCTTGACAAGACTAGCGGGGGGGAGCGAGCAGTTCTTC. Translating gives CASSLTRLAGGSEQFF.

The rearrangement joins TRBV2 to TRBJ2-7; 7 bases are shared with TRBD2. The ends lost 4 bases at V and 9 bases at J; junction bases unmatched: 6. This CDR3 comprises 12 residues. In germline, CDR1 is SNHLY, CDR2 FYNNEI. CDR3 in amino acids: CASSVAGDGQYF. The CDR3 region has the DNA TGTGCCAGCAGTGTGGCGGGGGATGGGCAGTACTTC.

The rearrangement joins TRBV2 to TRBJ2-5; maybe TRBD1 (6 bases). From germline, CDR1 is SNHLY and CDR2 FYNNEI. Trimming removed 5 bases from V and 4 bases from J, with 11 bases in between. The CDR3 consists of 13 residues. The CDR3 DNA reads TGTGCCAGCAGTAGGGTCAGGGGAGAGACCCAGTACTTC. The encoded protein is CASSRVRGETQYF.

J is TRBJ2-3 and V is TRBV7-7, with TRBD2 matching 10 bases. There are 15 residues in the CDR3. V lost 5 bases and J lost 5; bases outside the gene matches: 7. The germline gives CDR1 SSHAT, CDR2 FNYEAQ (reference sequence). The DNA for the CDR3 is TGTGCCAGCAGCCGTCTAGCGGGGGCGGGAGATACGCAGTATTTT. Protein: CASSRLAGAGDTQYF.

This clone occurred a few times. The chain couples TRBV18 to TRBJ2-7; TRBD2 matches 14 bases. V was clipped by 5 bases and J by 6 bases; unmatched bases: 6. Per the germline V gene, CDR1 is KGHSH and CDR2 is LQKENI. CDR3 size: 15 residues. Here the CDR3 reads CASSLGTSGGGEQYF. CDR3 nucleotide sequence: TGTGCCAGCTCATTGGGGACTAGCGGGGGAGGCGAGCAGTACTTC.

This rearrangement joins TRBV2 to TRBJ2-5; possibly TRBD1 for D (5 bases). Germline V gene data show CDR1 as SNHLY and CDR2 as FYNNEI. The V end lost 9 bases, the J end lost 1 base, and 12 bases lay between the germline ends. The CDR3 extends over 13 amino acids. As DNA, the CDR3 is TGTGCCAGTAACAGGTCCCCCCAAGAGACCCAGTACTTC. Its protein is CASNRSPQETQYF.

This clone was counted only a few times. This chain links TRBV4-2 with TRBJ1-3; D is unclear. The CDR3 totals 18 residues. Trimming took 1 base from V and 0 from J, leaving 16 bases between them. CDR1 is LGHNA and CDR2 is YNFKEQ in the germline V gene. Here the CDR3 DNA reads TGTGCCAGCAGCCAAGGACAAGGCCCTCAGGACTCTGGAAACACCATATATTTT. Protein: CASSQGQGPQDSGNTIYF.

The CDR3 DNA sequence: TGTGCCAGCAGTTTACGCGTCCGGGGGAATGAGCAGTTCTTC. Amino acids: CASSLRVRGNEQFF. The chain has TRBV27 and TRBJ2-1; D perhaps matches TRBD2 (6 bases). The CDR3 is 14 amino acids. The V gene's germline CDR1 is MNHEY and CDR2 SMNVEV (reference sequence). V was shortened by 2 bases and J by 7 bases, with 12 bases between the two germline ends.

This clone showed up just once. The chain employs TRBV5-1 and TRBJ1-5; TRBD1 aligns across 9 bases. The CDR3 sequence is 15 residues long. Germline CDR1 reads SGHRS; CDR2 reads YFSETQ. V trimming: 4 bases; J trimming: 5 bases; junction bases outside the gene matches: 7. The CDR3 coding sequence is TGCGCCAGCAGCCTAACCGGGACAGGGCATCAGCCCCAGCATTTT. Amino acid sequence: CASSLTGTGHQPQHF.

J is TRBJ2-7 and V is TRBV3-1 (or the pseudogene TRBV3-2), with 12 nucleotides matching TRBD2. Losses at the gene ends were 0 bases for V and 2 bases for J; bases not matched to a gene: 5. The CDR3 is 17 amino acids. From germline, CDR1 is LGHDT and CDR2 YNNKEL (reference sequence). This chain's CDR3 is CASSQDLAGGIPYEQYF. CDR3 in DNA: TGTGCCAGCAGCCAAGATCTAGCGGGGGGGATTCCCTACGAGCAGTACTTC.

CDR3 region: CASSEPGVNEAFF. The CDR3 DNA sequence: TGTGCCAGCAGTGAACCCGGAGTCAATGAAGCTTTCTTT. The rearrangement uses TRBV2 and TRBJ1-1; D is unclear. The CDR3 contains 13 residues. Trimming took off 2 bases at V and 7 bases at J, with 11 bases between the two ends. Germline V gives CDR1 SNHLY, CDR2 FYNNEI. The full variable domain, completed using reference TRBV2 and TRBJ1-1, is EPEVTQTPSHQVTQMGQEVILRCVPISNHLYFYWYRQILGQKVEFLVSFYNNEISEKSEIFDDQFSVERPDGSNFTLKIRSTKLEDSAMYFCASSEPGVNEAFFGQGTRLTVV.

The V and J genes are TRBV19 and TRBJ2-2; 9 bases are shared with TRBD2. Trimming removed 4 bases from V and 5 bases from J; junction bases left unmatched: 5. The length of the CDR3 is 15 residues. Germline CDR1 LNHDA, CDR2 SQIVND (reference sequence). The DNA of the CDR3 is TGTGCCAGTAGTAATAGCGGGAGAAGTACCGGGGAGCTGTTTTTT. Translated, it gives CASSNSGRSTGELFF.

This clone came up once. This chain links TRBV5-1 with TRBJ1-3, with 8 bases aligning to TRBD1. Germline CDR1 reads SGHRS; CDR2 reads YFSETQ. CDR3 size: 18 residues. The ends lost 4 bases at V and 0 bases at J; junction bases unmatched: 12. CDR3 sequence (DNA): TGCGCCAGCAGCCCCGGGACAGGAGACTTCTACTCTGGAAACACCATATATTTT. It specifies CASSPGTGDFYSGNTIYF.

This clone was seen only once. The chain carries TRBV7-2 and TRBJ2-5, with a weak D call TRBD1 (6 bases). V shed 1 base and J shed 2 bases, with 14 bases lying between them. Germline lookup yields CDR1 SGHTA and CDR2 FQGNSA. The CDR3 has 16 amino acids. CDR3 region: CASSLGYQGHQETQYF. CDR3 nucleotide sequence: TGTGCCAGCAGCTTAGGATATCAGGGGCATCAAGAGACCCAGTACTTC.

The gene calls are TRBV11-2 and TRBJ2-1, with a possible D match to TRBD2 (5 bases). The V end lost 0 bases, the J end lost 9 bases, and 9 bases lay between the germline ends. Per the germline V gene, CDR1 is SGHAT and CDR2 is FQNNGV. The CDR3 length is 13 residues. The DNA for the CDR3 is TGTGCCAGCAGCTTAGAACCGGGGAGTGAGCAGTTCTTC. It is translated as CASSLEPGSEQFF.

The sample holds one count of this clone. This chain joins TRBV5-1 and TRBJ1-1, with 8 nucleotides matching TRBD1. Germline V CDR1 and CDR2: SGHRS, YFSETQ. Unmatched junction bases numbered 5, after V lost 3 bases and J lost 1 base. This CDR3 comprises 15 residues. The CDR3 bases are TGCGCCAGCAGCTCGGACAGGGCTTCGAACACTGAAGCTTTCTTT. This sequence encodes CASSSDRASNTEAFF.

The rearrangement joins TRBV5-5 to TRBJ2-2; 11 bases fit TRBD1. Germline V gene lookup returns CDR1 SGHKS and CDR2 YYEKEE (reference sequence). V shed 4 bases and J 5 bases; nucleotides not matched to a gene: 4. CDR3 length equals 15 residues. The CDR3 loop reads CASSLGQGGTGELFF. The CDR3 nucleotides are TGTGCCAGCAGCCTGGGACAGGGGGGAACCGGGGAGCTGTTTTTT.

The chain employs TRBV7-9 and TRBJ1-5; D uncertain. The V gene lost 1 base and the J gene lost 1 base, with 14 bases spanning the gap. The CDR3 spans 17 residues. The V gene's germline CDR1 is SEHNR and CDR2 FQNEAQ (reference sequence). The CDR3 coding sequence is TGTGCCAGCAGCTTAGAATTAGTGGCAGGCAGCAATCAGCCCCAGCATTTT. Its translation: CASSLELVAGSNQPQHF.

This chain links TRBV4-3 with TRBJ2-1; 12 nucleotides align to TRBD2. The V gene's germline CDR1 is LGHNA and CDR2 YSLEER. Unmatched junction bases numbered 6, after V lost 5 bases and J lost 7 bases. This CDR3 is 15 amino acids long. The CDR3 nucleotides are TGCGCCAGCAGCTTGACTAGCGGGAGTAGGAATGAGCAGTTCTTC. Amino acid sequence: CASSLTSGSRNEQFF.

The chain links TRBV7-9 to TRBJ2-5, with 11 bases matching TRBD2. The CDR3 covers 16 residues. Germline lookup yields CDR1 SEHNR and CDR2 FQNEAQ (reference sequence). The trim removed 4 bases at V and 6 bases at J, leaving 10 bases unmatched. This CDR3 reads CASSSLAGGPVQTQYF. DNA of the CDR3: TGTGCCAGCAGCTCGTTAGCGGGAGGGCCGGTGCAGACCCAGTACTTC.

V and J are TRBV10-2 and TRBJ1-5, with D tentatively TRBD1 (6 bases). The length of the CDR3 is 15 residues. Trimming removed 6 bases from V and 2 bases from J, with 14 bases in between. Germline-derived CDR1 and CDR2 are WSHSY and SAAADI. CDR3 nucleotides: TGCGCCAGCAGGCGTGACAGGCTAGGCAATCAGCCCCAGCATTTT. It is translated as CASRRDRLGNQPQHF.

The chain employs TRBV11-2 and TRBJ1-2; D is unresolved. This CDR3 is built from 15 residues. V was clipped by 2 bases and J by 8 bases, with 18 bases between them. The germline CDR1 and CDR2 sequences are SGHAT and FQNNGV. CDR3 sequence: CASSLSSGYREGYTF. Written as DNA, the CDR3 is TGTGCCAGCAGCTTATCCTCGGGGTATAGGGAGGGCTACACCTTC.